This T cell receptor (beta chain) was sequenced in a study of shared clonotypes between healthy human individuals. In the study overall: CD4 naive cells filled three plates per donor, CD4 memory three, CD8 naive two and CD8 memory one. Study results and limitations: The four-donor shared clonotypes exceeded non-shared clonotypes in generation probability, with non-shared ones scoring lower. Among the subsets, naive ones generally showed larger estimated richness than memory ones.

Regarding this clone: Its matching antigen is unknown.

A CD45RA-negative memory subset and a CD45RA+ naive subset were separated from the CD4+ cells. TCRdb's copy holds only in-frame clones and misses some; the assay was immunoSEQ multiplex PCR. The sample comprises around 1.5 million clones, 95% to 99% of which are singletons, and about 0.4% rests with the top ten. CDR1 SGDLS and CDR2 YYNGEE come from the germline V gene. The CDR3 runs to 18 residues. Trimming stripped 4 bases from V and 0 bases from J, with 22 bases between. This TCR came from a man aged 30 to 45 in good health. The sequenced material came from naive CD4+ T cells sorted from blood. Specified subset: CD45RA+ positively selected. This chain joins TRBV9 and TRBJ1-1; no firm D call. The CDR3 DNA sequence: TGTGCCAGCAGCCCAGCCCCCGGACCCAGTCTGGTGAACACTGAAGCTTTCTTT. Amino acids: CASSPAPGPSLVNTEAFF.